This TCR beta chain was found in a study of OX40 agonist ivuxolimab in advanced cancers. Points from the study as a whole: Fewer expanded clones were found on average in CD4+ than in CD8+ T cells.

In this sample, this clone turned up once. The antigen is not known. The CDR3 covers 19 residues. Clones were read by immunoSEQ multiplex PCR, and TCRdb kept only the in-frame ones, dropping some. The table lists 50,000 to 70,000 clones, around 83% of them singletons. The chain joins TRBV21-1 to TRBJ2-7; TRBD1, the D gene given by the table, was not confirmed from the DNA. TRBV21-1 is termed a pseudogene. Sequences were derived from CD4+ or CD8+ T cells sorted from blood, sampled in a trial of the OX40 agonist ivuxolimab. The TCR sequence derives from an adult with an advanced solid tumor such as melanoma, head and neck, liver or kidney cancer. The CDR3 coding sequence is TGTGCCAGCACCGATGATCCTCCGGGACAGCGATTGTTCTCCTACGAGCAGTACTTC. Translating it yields CASTDDPPGQRLFSYEQYF.